This T cell receptor (beta chain) was captured by sequencing in a study of early T cells in non-severe SARS-CoV-2 infection (dated by TCRdb to the early 2020s). At the level of the whole study: Bulk RNA from unsorted whole blood was used for TCR sequencing, so alpha and beta chains could not be paired.

Cut back by 8 bases and 2 bases, the V and J ends lie 22 bases apart. The germline V gene sets CDR1 to MNHEY and CDR2 to SVGAGI. Its CDR3 holds 16 amino acids, cysteine through phenylalanine. The kept DNA is CDR3 alone, 48 bases in frame from the first base. Results and caveats for the whole study, not just this receptor: VDJdb matching was skewed toward anti-spike CD8 responses and likely underestimated virus-specific expansions, missing private and CD4 specificities.

This clonotype was picked up a small number of times. The specificity of this receptor is unknown. No quality values exist for individual bases; no much larger clone is one base distant. Library construction relied on 5' RACE. Reads for this sample came from a NextSeq 500. The TCR library protocol attached unique molecular identifiers to individual cDNA molecules to correct for sequencing error and PCR bias. Both TCR alpha and beta chains were sequenced, and tight co-correlation was observed between alpha and beta sequence abundances in each sample. Per the source publication's procedure: Decombinator V4 was used to perform V gene, J gene and CDR3 annotation of TCR sequences. TCRs were defined as expanded if a significant change between any two time points was detected under a Poisson model with p below 0.0001. TCR abundances were normalised to the total number of TCRs sequenced per sample and expressed as counts per million. TRAV1-2 paired with TRAJ12, TRAJ20 or TRAJ33 defined MAIT TCRs, while TRAV10 paired with TRAJ18 defined iNKT TCRs. VDJdb, accessed on 1 November 2021, was searched for TCRs annotated for CMV, EBV and SARS-CoV-2, and TCRs annotated for more than one antigen were excluded. Through fastp at Q25 and MiXCR, TCRdb rebuilt clones from the public reads, retaining in-frame beta chains. Under each unique CDR3 protein, matching rows form one entry showing the most common genes and DNA. The V and J calls were determined by TCRdb, not by the authors. The sample has 10,000 to 12,000 distinct CDR3 sequences on record, around 4.9% of them singletons. Clones ranked in the top ten supply approximately 9.8% of the sample.

This was a case-control study nested in a cohort of healthcare workers in London, UK, who had nasopharyngeal swab PCR tests and blood samples taken every week. Between 23 and 31 March 2020, the week of the UK lockdown, healthcare workers were enrolled and then followed up weekly for as long as 16 weeks. This TCR was sampled from an adult who was a healthcare worker with PCR-confirmed SARS-CoV-2 infection or an uninfected control (not recorded which). The sample comprised whole blood. This chain is built from TRBV6-5 and TRBJ2-7; a tentative D match to TRBD1 spans 6 bases. The DNA is as follows: TGTGCCAGCGGCCCAACAGGGTCTCCCTTCACCTACGAGCAGTACTTC. This codes for CASGPTGSPFTYEQYF.